This TCR beta chain comes out of a study of human T cells and chemical hapten exposure. Time point in this sample: patch test 1, 2 weeks after DPC sensitization. Sample treatment: therapeutic diphenylcyclopropenone sensitization with weekly scalp DPC. Each CDR3 protein gets one entry after TCRdb re-called the RACE reads with MiXCR. The sample lists around 100,000 distinct CDR3 sequences; about 11% were seen once. The V and J ends lost 6 bases and 9 bases respectively, with 12 bases between them. The CDR3 has 12 residues. The germline V gene encodes CDR1 MDHEN and CDR2 SYDVKM. The chain uses TRBV28 and TRBJ2-4; possible D gene TRBD2, 5 bases. The sample in question was whole blood, obtained in connection with sensitization to the hapten diphenylcyclopropenone (DPC). This TCR came from a woman aged 40-49 years with alopecia areata. Some clones in this sample may be carry-over from other donors' samples. In DNA, the CDR3 is TGTGCCAGCAGCCTAGCCCAAACCATTCAGTACTTC. Protein sequence: CASSLAQTIQYF.